A selection of T cell receptor beta chains follows, all from one sample in a study of cytomegalovirus exposure and HLA in healthy donors. Generated by immunoSEQ multiplex PCR, the TCRdb table keeps only in-frame clones and is missing some. The sample consists of 180,000 or so clones, around 81% of them appearing once. The sequenced sample was PBMCs. Receptor source: a woman in her twenties or thirties in good health and CMV-seropositive. The CDR3 runs from the conserved cysteine through the conserved F or W. Each record gives: D gene, V gene, J gene, clone size, CDR3 DNA, CDR3 protein. D genes are given only for firm matches. Rows give clone size only sometimes, using once, few, many, or a class for an expanded clone.

TRBD1,TRBV19,TRBJ1-1,.,TGTGCCAGTAGTATGGGACAGGATCTCAGTGAAGCTTTCTTT,CASSMGQDLSEAFF
.,TRBV5-5,TRBJ2-5,.,TGTGCCAGCAGCTTGCTAACGGAGACCCAGTACTTC,CASSLLTETQYF
.,TRBV19,TRBJ2-1,.,TGTGCCAGTAGTAGGCAGGTCGCCTACAATGAGCAGTTCTTC,CASSRQVAYNEQFF
TRBD1,TRBV10-2,TRBJ2-3,.,TGCGCCAGCAGGGCTCAGGGGGTAGATACGCAGTATTTT,CASRAQGVDTQYF
.,TRBV6-5,TRBJ2-3,once,TGTGCCAGCAGCCCCGGCAGGGGAGCTCTTGGTACGCAGTATTTT,CASSPGRGALGTQYF
TRBD2,TRBV4-3,TRBJ2-1,.,TGCGCCAGCAGCCAAGATAGACCTAGCGGTTACAATGAGCAGTTCTTC,CASSQDRPSGYNEQFF
TRBD1,TRBV10-3,TRBJ1-3,few,TGTGCCATCAGCGAGACAGGGTCCGGAAACACCATATATTTT,CAISETGSGNTIYF
.,TRBV6-5,TRBJ1-1,once,TGTGCCAGCAGTTCCCTCGGGGGTGGGACTGAAGCTTTCTTT,CASSSLGGGTEAFF
.,TRBV6-1,TRBJ1-1,.,TGTGCCAGCAGTGAAGAAACGACAGGAGCGAACACTGAAGCTTTCTTT,CASSEETTGANTEAFF
.,TRBV19,TRBJ2-5,.,TGTGCCAGTAGTATAGGGACAGAAGAGACCCAGTACTTC,CASSIGTEETQYF
TRBD2,TRBV14,TRBJ2-3,.,TGTGCCAGCAGCCAAGATCGGACACTAGCGGGAGTTGTCACAGATACGCAGTATTTT,CASSQDRTLAGVVTDTQYF
TRBD1,TRBV28,TRBJ1-5,.,TGTGCCAGTGGGACAGGGAATCAGCCCCAGCATTTT,CASGTGNQPQHF
TRBD1,TRBV27,TRBJ2-2,.,TGTGCCAGCAGTTTATTTTCTGGGCAGGGGGCGACCGGGGAGCTGTTTTTT,CASSLFSGQGATGELFF
.,TRBV7-9,TRBJ1-4,.,TGTTCCAGCGGGGGGATGAATGAAAAACTGTTTTTT,CSSGGMNEKLFF
TRBD1,TRBV7-2,TRBJ1-1,.,TGTGCCAGCACCAGGGGGCAGGGGAGAACTGAAGCTTTCTTT,CASTRGQGRTEAFF
TRBD1,TRBV2,TRBJ2-2,.,TGTGCCAGCAGTGAGGCAGGGGGCAATCCCGGGGAGCTGTTTTTT,CASSEAGGNPGELFF
.,TRBV7-9,TRBJ1-2,.,TGTGCCAGCAGCTTCGGTTGGAGTGGCTACACCTTC,CASSFGWSGYTF
.,TRBV28,TRBJ2-7,few,TGTGCCAGTTGGACAAGCGCCCACGAGCAGTACTTC,CASWTSAHEQYF
TRBD2,TRBV7-6,TRBJ2-1,.,TGTGCCAGCAGCCAAGGACTAGCCCTGGATGAGCAGTTCTTC,CASSQGLALDEQFF
.,TRBV6-6,TRBJ1-5,.,TGTGCCAGCAGTAGGGTAGACAGTCCGCAGGATCAGCCCCAGCATTTT,CASSRVDSPQDQPQHF
.,TRBV9,TRBJ1-5,.,TGTGCCAGCAGCGTGGGGGGGAATAGCAATCAGCCCCAGCATTTT,CASSVGGNSNQPQHF
.,TRBV5-1,TRBJ2-2,.,TGCGCCAGCAGCTTCGGACTTACCGGGGAGCTGTTTTTT,CASSFGLTGELFF
TRBD1,TRBV4-3,TRBJ1-2,.,TGCGCCAGCAGCCAGGGGACAGGGGTGATATATGGCTACACCTTC,CASSQGTGVIYGYTF
TRBD1,TRBV29-1,TRBJ2-3,.,TGCAGCGTAGGACAGGGTACAGATACGCAGTATTTT,CSVGQGTDTQYF
TRBD2,TRBV9,TRBJ2-1,.,TGTGCCAGCAGCGTAATCGGGGGGAGTAACAATGAGCAGTTCTTC,CASSVIGGSNNEQFF
TRBD1,TRBV28,TRBJ2-7,.,TGTGCCAGCAGTTTGGACAGGGTAAGACACGAGCAGTACTTC,CASSLDRVRHEQYF
TRBD1,TRBV9,TRBJ2-1,few,TGTGCCAGCAGACGAACAGGGGCACCGTACAATGAGCAGTTCTTC,CASRRTGAPYNEQFF
TRBD2,TRBV2,TRBJ2-1,few,TGTGCCAGCATGGCGGGGGCCTACAATGAGCAGTTCTTC,CASMAGAYNEQFF
TRBD1,TRBV6-5,TRBJ1-4,.,TGTGCCAGCAGCGGACAGGGAAGCTACGGGGAAAAACTGTTTTTT,CASSGQGSYGEKLFF
TRBD2,TRBV5-1,TRBJ2-1,few,TGCGCCAGCAGCTTGGAAGCTAGCGGGCCTTACAATGAGCAGTTCTTC,CASSLEASGPYNEQFF
.,TRBV28,TRBJ1-4,.,TGTGCCAGCAGGCCGACTGGGAGTAATGAAAAACTGTTTTTT,CASRPTGSNEKLFF
.,TRBV19,TRBJ2-1,.,TGTGCCAGTAGTCCCCGGACGGGATTCTCCTACAATGAGCAGTTCTTC,CASSPRTGFSYNEQFF
TRBD1,TRBV5-4,TRBJ2-5,.,TGTGCCAGCAGGGGACAGGAGCACCAAGAGACCCAGTACTTC,CASRGQEHQETQYF
.,TRBV30,TRBJ1-1,.,TGTGCCTGGACTGTTGGACATTCGAACACTGAAGCTTTCTTT,CAWTVGHSNTEAFF
.,TRBV5-1,TRBJ2-7,.,TGCGCCAGCAGCTCGTGGGGGGAAACAGGTTCTCGGTTCTTGGACGAGCAGTACTTC,CASSSWGETGSRFLDEQYF
.,TRBV2,TRBJ1-2,.,TGTGCCAGCAGTGAAAGGACATACAGATCCACCTTC,CASSERTYRSTF
TRBD1,TRBV6-1,TRBJ2-5,.,TGTGCCAGCAGTGGGACAGGGGGCGCCTCAGGGGAGCAGTACTTC,CASSGTGGASGEQYF
.,TRBV4-1,TRBJ1-6,.,TGCGCCAGCAGCCAAGGACAGACGAATTCACCCCTCCACTTT,CASSQGQTNSPLHF
.,TRBV19,TRBJ2-6,.,TGTGCCAGTAATCCGGTGGCGGGGCTTAGCTCTGGGGCCAACGTCCTGACTTTC,CASNPVAGLSSGANVLTF
.,TRBV2,TRBJ1-6,.,TGTGCCAGCAGTGTAGGGGATTCACCCCTCCACTTT,CASSVGDSPLHF
TRBD1,TRBV19,TRBJ1-3,.,TGTGCCAGTAGTACCGGACAGGCGGGAAACACCATATATTTT,CASSTGQAGNTIYF
.,TRBV10-3,TRBJ1-6,.,TGTGCCATCAGTGAGTCCGCACAGCTTGTAGATAATTCACCCCTCCACTTT,CAISESAQLVDNSPLHF
TRBD1,TRBV10-3,TRBJ1-6,.,TGTGCCATCAGTGAAGACAGGGGTAATTCACCCCTCCACTTT,CAISEDRGNSPLHF
.,TRBV5-1,TRBJ1-1,.,TGCGCCAGCAGCCCGAATGCGGGGCAGAACACTGAAGCTTTCTTT,CASSPNAGQNTEAFF
TRBD1,TRBV12-5,TRBJ1-2,.,TGTGCTAGTGGTTTCCCTCCGGGACAGGCTGACTATGGCTACACCTTC,CASGFPPGQADYGYTF
.,TRBV7-6,TRBJ2-7,.,TGTGCCAGCCGCCCTCCTCATGGAGGCTACGAGCAGTACTTC,CASRPPHGGYEQYF
TRBD1,TRBV28,TRBJ1-5,.,TGTGCCAGCAGTTTATACGACAGGGGGGGGGTCTATAGCAATCAGCCCCAGCATTTT,CASSLYDRGGVYSNQPQHF
TRBD1,TRBV11-2,TRBJ1-5,few,TGTGCCAGCAGCTTAGGACAGGGGGGGGGTCAGCCCCAGCATTTT,CASSLGQGGGQPQHF
.,TRBV7-2,TRBJ2-7,.,TGTGCCAGCAGCTTACTTTTCTACTCCTACGAGCAGTACTTC,CASSLLFYSYEQYF
TRBD2,TRBV11-2,TRBJ2-7,.,TGTGCCAGCAGCCCCGGACTAGCGGGAGGGGCCCACGAGCAGTACTTC,CASSPGLAGGAHEQYF
.,TRBV19,TRBJ1-5,.,TGTGCCAGTAGTATGGGACATAGATATAGCAATCAGCCCCAGCATTTT,CASSMGHRYSNQPQHF
TRBD2,TRBV29-1,TRBJ2-2,.,TGCAGCGCCGGGAGGGCGGGGGGACCCGGGGAGCTGTTTTTT,CSAGRAGGPGELFF